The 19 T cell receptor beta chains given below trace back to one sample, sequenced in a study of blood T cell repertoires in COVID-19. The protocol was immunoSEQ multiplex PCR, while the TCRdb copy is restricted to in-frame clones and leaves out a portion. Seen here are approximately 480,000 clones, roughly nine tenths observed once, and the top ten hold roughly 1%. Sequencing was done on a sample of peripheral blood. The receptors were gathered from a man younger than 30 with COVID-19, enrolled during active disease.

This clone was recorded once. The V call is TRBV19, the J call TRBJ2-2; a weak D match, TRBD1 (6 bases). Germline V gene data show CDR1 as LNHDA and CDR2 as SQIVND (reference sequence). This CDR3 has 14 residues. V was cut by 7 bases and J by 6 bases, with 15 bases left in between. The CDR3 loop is CASNTGQPSGELFF. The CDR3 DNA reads TGTGCCAGTAATACCGGACAGCCGTCCGGGGAGCTGTTTTTT. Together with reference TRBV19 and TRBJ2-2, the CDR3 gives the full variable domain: DGGITQSPKYLFRKEGQNVTLSCEQNLNHDAMYWYRQDPGQGLRLIYYSQIVNDFQKGDIAEGYSVSREKKESFPLTVTSAQKNPTAFYLCASNTGQPSGELFFGEGSRLTVL.

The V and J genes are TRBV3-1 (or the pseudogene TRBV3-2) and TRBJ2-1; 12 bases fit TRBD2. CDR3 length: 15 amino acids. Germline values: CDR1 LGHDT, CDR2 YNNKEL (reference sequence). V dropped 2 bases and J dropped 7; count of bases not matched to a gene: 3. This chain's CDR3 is CASSQTSGRRNEQFF. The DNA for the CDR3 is TGTGCCAGCAGCCAAACTAGCGGGAGGAGGAATGAGCAGTTCTTC.

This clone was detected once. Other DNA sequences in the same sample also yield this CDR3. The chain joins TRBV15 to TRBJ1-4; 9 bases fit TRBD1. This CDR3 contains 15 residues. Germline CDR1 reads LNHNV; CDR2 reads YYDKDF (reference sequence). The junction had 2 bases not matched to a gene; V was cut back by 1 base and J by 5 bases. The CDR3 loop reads CATSRGGQGNEKLFF. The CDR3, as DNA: TGTGCCACCAGCAGAGGGGGACAGGGAAATGAAAAACTGTTTTTT.

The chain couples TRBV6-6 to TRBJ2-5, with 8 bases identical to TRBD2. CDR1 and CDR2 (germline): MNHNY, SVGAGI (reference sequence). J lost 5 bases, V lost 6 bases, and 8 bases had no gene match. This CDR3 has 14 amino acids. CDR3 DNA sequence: TGTGCCAGCAGCCAAAAGCGGGGGAAGGAGACCCAGTACTTC. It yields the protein CASSQKRGKETQYF.

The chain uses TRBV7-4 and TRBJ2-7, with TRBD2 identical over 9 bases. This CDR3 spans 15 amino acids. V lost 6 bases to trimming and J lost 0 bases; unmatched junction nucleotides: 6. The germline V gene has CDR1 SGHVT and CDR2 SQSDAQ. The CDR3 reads CASRREGGVSYEQYF. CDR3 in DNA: TGTGCCAGCAGGCGGGAGGGGGGAGTCTCCTACGAGCAGTACTTC.

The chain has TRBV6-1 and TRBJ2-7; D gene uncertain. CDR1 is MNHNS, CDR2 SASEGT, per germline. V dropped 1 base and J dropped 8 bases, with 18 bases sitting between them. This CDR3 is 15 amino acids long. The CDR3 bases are TGTGCCAGCAGTGAAGACGGTTCCCTAGATCTGAAGCAGTACTTC. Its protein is CASSEDGSLDLKQYF.

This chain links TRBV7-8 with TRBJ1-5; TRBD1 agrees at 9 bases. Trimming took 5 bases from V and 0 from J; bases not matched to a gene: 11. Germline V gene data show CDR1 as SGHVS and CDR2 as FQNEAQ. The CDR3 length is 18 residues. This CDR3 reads CASSPDRGDIYSNQPQHF. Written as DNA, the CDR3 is TGTGCCAGCAGCCCCGACAGGGGGGACATTTATAGCAATCAGCCCCAGCATTTT.

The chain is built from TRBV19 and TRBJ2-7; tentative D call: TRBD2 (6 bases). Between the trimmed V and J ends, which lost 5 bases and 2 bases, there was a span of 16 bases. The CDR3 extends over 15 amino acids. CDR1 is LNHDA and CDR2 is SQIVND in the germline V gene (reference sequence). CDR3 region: CASSPPGLPAYEQYF. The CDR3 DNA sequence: TGTGCCAGTAGTCCCCCCGGACTACCCGCCTACGAGCAGTACTTC.

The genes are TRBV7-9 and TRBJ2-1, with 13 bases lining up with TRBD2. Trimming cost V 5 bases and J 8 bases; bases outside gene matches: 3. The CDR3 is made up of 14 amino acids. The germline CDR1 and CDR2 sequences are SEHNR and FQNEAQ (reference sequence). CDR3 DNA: TGTGCCAGCAGCCTAGGACTAGCGGGAGATGAGCAGTTCTTC. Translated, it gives CASSLGLAGDEQFF.

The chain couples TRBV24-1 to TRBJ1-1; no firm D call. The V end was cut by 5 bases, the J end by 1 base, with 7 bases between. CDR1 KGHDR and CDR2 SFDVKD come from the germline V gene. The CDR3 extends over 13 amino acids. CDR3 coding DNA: TGTGCCACCAGTGTTGGAGGGAACACTGAAGCTTTCTTT. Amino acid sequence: CATSVGGNTEAFF.

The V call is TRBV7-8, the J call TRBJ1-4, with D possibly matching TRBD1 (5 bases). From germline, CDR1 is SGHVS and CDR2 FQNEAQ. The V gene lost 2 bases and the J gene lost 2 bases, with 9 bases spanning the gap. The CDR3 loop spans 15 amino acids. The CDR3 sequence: CASSLRGLTNEKLFF. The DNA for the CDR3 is TGTGCCAGCAGCTTAAGGGGATTGACTAATGAAAAACTGTTTTTT.

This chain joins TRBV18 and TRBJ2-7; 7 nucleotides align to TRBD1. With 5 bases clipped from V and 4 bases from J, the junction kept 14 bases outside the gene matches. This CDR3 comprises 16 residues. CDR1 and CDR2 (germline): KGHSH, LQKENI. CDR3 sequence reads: CASSATTQGGLYEQYF. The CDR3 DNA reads TGTGCCAGCTCAGCTACCACGCAAGGGGGCTTATACGAGCAGTACTTC.

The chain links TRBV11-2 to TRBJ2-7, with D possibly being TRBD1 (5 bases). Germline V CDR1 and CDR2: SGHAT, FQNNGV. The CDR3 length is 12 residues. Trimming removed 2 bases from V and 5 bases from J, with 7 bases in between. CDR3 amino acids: CASSLQGHEQYF. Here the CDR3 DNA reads TGTGCCAGCAGCTTACAGGGCCACGAGCAGTACTTC.

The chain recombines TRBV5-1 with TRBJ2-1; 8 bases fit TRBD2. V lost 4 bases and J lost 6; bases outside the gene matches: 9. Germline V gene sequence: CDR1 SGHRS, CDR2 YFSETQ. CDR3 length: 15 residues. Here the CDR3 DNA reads TGCGCCAGCAGCCCCGTTACTAGCGGAACCAATGAGCAGTTCTTC. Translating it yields CASSPVTSGTNEQFF. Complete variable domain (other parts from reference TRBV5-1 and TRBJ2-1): KAGVTQTPRYLIKTRGQQVTLSCSPISGHRSVSWYQQTPGQGLQFLFEYFSETQRNKGNFPGRFSGRQFSNSRSEMNVSTLELGDSALYLCASSPVTSGTNEQFFGPGTRLTVL.

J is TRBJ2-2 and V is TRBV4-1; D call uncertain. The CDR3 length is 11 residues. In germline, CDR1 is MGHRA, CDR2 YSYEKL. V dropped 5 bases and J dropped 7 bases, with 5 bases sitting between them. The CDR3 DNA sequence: TGCGCCAGCAGCGCGAACGGGGAGCTGTTTTTT. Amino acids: CASSANGELFF.

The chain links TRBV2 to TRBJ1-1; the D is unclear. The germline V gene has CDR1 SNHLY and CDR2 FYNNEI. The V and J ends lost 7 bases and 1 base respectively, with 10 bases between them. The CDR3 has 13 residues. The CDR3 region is CASIREGNTEAFF. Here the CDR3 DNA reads TGTGCCAGCATTAGGGAGGGGAACACTGAAGCTTTCTTT.

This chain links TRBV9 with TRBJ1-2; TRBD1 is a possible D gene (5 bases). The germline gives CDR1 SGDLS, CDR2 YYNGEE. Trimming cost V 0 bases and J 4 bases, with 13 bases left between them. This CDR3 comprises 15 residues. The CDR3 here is CASSVDAGSLYGYTF. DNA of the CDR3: TGTGCCAGCAGCGTAGATGCAGGGTCGCTCTATGGCTACACCTTC.

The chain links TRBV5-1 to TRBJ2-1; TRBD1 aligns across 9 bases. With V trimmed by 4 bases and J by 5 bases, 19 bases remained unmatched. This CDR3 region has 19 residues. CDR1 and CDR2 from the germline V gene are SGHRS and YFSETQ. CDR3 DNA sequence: TGCGCCAGCAGCGGGTCCTCGATAGCCTCGGGACAGGGTGACAATGAGCAGTTCTTC. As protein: CASSGSSIASGQGDNEQFF.

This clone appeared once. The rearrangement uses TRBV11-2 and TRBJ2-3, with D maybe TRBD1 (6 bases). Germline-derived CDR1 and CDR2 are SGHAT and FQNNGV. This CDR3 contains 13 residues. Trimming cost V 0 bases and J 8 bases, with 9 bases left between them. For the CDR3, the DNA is TGTGCCAGCAGCTTAGATTCAGGGGTTACGCAGTATTTT. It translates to CASSLDSGVTQYF. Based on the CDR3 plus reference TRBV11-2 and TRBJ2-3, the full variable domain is EAGVAQSPRYKIIEKRQSVAFWCNPISGHATLYWYQQILGQGPKLLIQFQNNGVVDDSQLPKDRFSAERLKGVDSTLKIQPAKLEDSAVYLCASSLDSGVTQYFGPGTRLTVL.